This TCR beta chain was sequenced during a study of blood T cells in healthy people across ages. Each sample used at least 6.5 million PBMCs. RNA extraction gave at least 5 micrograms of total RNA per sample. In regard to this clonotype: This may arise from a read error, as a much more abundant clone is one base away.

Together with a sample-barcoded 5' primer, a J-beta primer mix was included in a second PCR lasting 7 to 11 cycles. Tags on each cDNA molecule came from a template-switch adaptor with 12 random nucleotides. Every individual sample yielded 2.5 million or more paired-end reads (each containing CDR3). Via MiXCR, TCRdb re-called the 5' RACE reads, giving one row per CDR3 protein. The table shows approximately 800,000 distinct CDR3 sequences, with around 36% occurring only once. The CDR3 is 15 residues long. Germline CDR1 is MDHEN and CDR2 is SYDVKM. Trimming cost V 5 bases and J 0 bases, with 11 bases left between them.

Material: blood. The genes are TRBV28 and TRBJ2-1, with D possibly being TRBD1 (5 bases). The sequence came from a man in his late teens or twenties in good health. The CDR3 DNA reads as TGTGCCAGCAGTGTAATCAGGGACTCCTACAATGAGCAGTTCTTC. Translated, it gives CASSVIRDSYNEQFF.